These 5 T cell receptor beta chains originate from one sample sequenced in a study of T cells in Graves' hyperthyroidism and ophthalmopathy. From RNA transcripts, TCR beta CDR3 regions were amplified. Researchers ran a first-round RT-PCR on the TCR CDR3 using the HTBI primer set. One entry per CDR3 protein, called by TCRdb with MiXCR from the multiplex PCR reads. Here the sample spans nearly 600,000 distinct CDR3 sequences, approximately 14% being singletons. The sequenced sample consisted of blood. These receptors were taken from a woman in her 30s with Graves' hyperthyroidism that later progressed to Graves' ophthalmopathy.

V is TRBV5-1 and J is TRBJ1-4, with a possible D match to TRBD1 (5 bases). Germline loops: CDR1 SGHRS, CDR2 YFSETQ. Trimming pared 4 bases from V and 3 bases from J, leaving 19 bases between. CDR3 size: 17 residues. Here the CDR3 reads CASSPAEYGRANEKLFF. The CDR3 region has the DNA TGCGCCAGCAGCCCGGCGGAATATGGCAGGGCTAATGAAAAACTGTTTTTT.

This chain joins TRBV7-9 and TRBJ1-5; the D is unclear. The CDR3 covers 12 residues. The germline V gene has CDR1 SEHNR and CDR2 FQNEAQ (reference sequence). CDR3 protein: CASAGRDQPQHF. DNA of the CDR3: TGTGCTTCCGCCGGGCGAGATCAGCCCCAGCATTTT.

This clonotype was detected many times. The chain carries TRBV28 and TRBJ1-4; TRBD1 matches 7 bases. The CDR3 totals 15 residues. With V trimmed by 5 bases and J by 8 bases, 11 bases remained unmatched. CDR1 and CDR2 from the germline V gene are MDHEN and SYDVKM. This CDR3 reads CASSLATGRGEKLFF. CDR3 in DNA: TGTGCCAGCAGTCTCGCGACAGGGCGAGGAGAAAAACTGTTTTTT. Looking up the rest from reference TRBV28 and TRBJ1-4 gives the full variable domain: DVKVTQSSRYLVKRTGEKVFLECVQDMDHENMFWYRQDPGLGLRLIYFSYDVKMKEKGDIPEGYSVSREKKERFSLILESASTNQTSMYLCASSLATGRGEKLFFGSGTQLSVL.

This clonotype was recorded many times. The chain carries TRBV24-1 and TRBJ2-3; TRBD1 agrees at 9 bases. J gave up 3 bases and V 3 bases, and 6 bases lay outside the gene matches. This CDR3 has 16 residues. Germline V gene data show CDR1 as KGHDR and CDR2 as SFDVKD. CDR3 loop: CATSDPGTGRTDTQYF. CDR3 DNA: TGTGCCACCAGTGATCCCGGGACAGGGAGAACAGATACGCAGTATTTT.

This chain joins TRBV10-3 and TRBJ2-2; possibly TRBD2 for D (5 bases). Germline CDR1 is ENHRY and CDR2 is SYGVKD. CDR3 size: 15 residues. Trimming pared 10 bases from V and 5 bases from J, leaving 20 bases between. Written as DNA, the CDR3 is TGTGCCACCGCGCCTACCGGGGTCGGTACCGGGGAGCTGTTTTTT. This sequence encodes CATAPTGVGTGELFF.